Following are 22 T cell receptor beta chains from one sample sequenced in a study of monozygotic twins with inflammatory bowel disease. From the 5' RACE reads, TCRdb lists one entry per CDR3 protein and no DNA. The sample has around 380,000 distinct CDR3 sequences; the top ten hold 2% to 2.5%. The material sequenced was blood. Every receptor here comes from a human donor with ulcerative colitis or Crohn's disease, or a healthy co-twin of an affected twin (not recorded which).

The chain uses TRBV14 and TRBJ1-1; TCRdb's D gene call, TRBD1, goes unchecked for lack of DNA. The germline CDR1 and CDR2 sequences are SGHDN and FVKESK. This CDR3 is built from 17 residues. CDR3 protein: CASSHLRPGQDNTEAFF.

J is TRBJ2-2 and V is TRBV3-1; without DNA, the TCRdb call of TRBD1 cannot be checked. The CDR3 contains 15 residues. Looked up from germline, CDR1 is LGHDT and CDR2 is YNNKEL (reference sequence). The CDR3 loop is CASSRGHANTGELFF. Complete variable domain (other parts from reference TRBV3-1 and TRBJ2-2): DTAVSQTPKYLVTQMGNDKSIKCEQNLGHDTMYWYKQDSKKFLKIMFSYNNKELIINETVPNRFSPKSPDKAHLNLHINSLELGDSAVYFCASSRGHANTGELFFGEGSRLTVL.

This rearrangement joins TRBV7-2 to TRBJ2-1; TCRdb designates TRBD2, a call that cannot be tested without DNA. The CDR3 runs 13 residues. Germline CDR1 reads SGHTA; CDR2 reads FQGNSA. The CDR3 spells CASSLLQRGEQFF. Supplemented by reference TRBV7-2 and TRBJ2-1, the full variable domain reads GAGVSQSPSNKVTEKGKDVELRCDPISGHTALYWYRQSLGQGLEFLIYFQGNSAPDKSGLPSDRFSAERTGGSVSTLTIQRTQQEDSAVYLCASSLLQRGEQFFGPGTRLTVL.

This CDR3 reads CASSLVGAGQDSNQPQHF. The chain employs TRBV5-5 and TRBJ1-5; without DNA, the TCRdb call of TRBD1 cannot be checked. This CDR3 contains 18 residues. Germline V lookup: CDR1 SGHKS, CDR2 YYEKEE (reference sequence).

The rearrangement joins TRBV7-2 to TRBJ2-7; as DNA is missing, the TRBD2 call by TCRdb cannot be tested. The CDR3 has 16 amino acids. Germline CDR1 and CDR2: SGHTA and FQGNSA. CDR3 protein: CASSTRLAGLSHEQYF.

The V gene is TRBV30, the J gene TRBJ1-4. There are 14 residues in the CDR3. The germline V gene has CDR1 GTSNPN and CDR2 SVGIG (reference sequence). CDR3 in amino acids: CAWSVRLLGEKLFF.

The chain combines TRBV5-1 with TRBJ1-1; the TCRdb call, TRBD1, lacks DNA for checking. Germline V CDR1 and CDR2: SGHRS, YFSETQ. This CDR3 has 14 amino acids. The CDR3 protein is CASSLTGSNAEALF.

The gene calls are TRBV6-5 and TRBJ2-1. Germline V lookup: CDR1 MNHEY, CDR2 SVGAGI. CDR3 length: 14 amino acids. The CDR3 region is CASSYSSSSREQFF.

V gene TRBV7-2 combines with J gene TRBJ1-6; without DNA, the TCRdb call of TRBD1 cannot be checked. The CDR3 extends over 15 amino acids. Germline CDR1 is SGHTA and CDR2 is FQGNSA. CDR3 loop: CASSLSGESSSPLHF.

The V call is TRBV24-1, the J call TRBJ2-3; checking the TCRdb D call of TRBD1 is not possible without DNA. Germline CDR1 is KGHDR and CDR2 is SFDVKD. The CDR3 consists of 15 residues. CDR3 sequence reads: CATSDTGIGTDTQYF.

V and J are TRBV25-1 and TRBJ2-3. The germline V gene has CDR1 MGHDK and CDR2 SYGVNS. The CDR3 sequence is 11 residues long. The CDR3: CASSDAYTQYF. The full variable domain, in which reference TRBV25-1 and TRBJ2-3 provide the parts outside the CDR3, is EADIYQTPRYLVIGTGKKITLECSQTMGHDKMYWYQQDPGMELHLIHYSYGVNSTEKGDLSSESTVSRIRTEHFPLTLESARPSHTSQYLCASSDAYTQYFGPGTRLTVL.

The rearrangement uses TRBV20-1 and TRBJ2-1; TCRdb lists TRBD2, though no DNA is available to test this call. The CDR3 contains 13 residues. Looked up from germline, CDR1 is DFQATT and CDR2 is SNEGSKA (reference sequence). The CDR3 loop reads CSARGLGGHEQFF.

CDR3 amino acids: CASSRTSRGELFF. The V call is TRBV6-5, the J call TRBJ2-2. This CDR3 region has 13 residues. The germline CDR1 and CDR2 sequences are MNHEY and SVGAGI.

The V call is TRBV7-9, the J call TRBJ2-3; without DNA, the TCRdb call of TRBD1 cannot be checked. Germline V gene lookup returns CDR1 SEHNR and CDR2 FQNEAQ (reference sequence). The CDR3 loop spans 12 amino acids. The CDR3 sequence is CASSTGQGGQYF. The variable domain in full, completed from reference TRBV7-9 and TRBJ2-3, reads DTGVSQNPRHKITKRGQNVTFRCDPISEHNRLYWYRQTLGQGPEFLTYFQNEAQLEKSRLLSDRFSAERPKGSFSTLEIQRTEQGDSAMYLCASSTGQGGQYFGPGTRLTVL.

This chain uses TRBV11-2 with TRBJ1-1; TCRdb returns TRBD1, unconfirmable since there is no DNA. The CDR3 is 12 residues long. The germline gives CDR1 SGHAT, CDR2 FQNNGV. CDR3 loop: CASSWDRGSAFF.

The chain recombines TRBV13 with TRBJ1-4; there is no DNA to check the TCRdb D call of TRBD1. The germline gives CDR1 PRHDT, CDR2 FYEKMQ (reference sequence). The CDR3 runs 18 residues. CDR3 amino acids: CASSPGPGQGATNEKLFF.

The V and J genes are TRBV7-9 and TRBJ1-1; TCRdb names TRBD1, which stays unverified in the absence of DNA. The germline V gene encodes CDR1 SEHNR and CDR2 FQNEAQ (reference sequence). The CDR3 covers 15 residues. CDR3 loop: CASSPLTGANTEAFF.

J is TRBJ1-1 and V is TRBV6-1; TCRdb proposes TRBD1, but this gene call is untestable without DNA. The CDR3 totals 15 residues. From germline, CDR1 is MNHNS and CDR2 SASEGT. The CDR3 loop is CASREQGADSTEAFF.

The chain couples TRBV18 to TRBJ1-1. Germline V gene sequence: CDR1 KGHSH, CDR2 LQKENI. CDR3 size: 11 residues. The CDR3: CASSQVAEAFF.

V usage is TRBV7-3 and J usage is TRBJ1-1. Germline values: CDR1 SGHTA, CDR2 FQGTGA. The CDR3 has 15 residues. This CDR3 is CASSLTTRSNTEAFF.

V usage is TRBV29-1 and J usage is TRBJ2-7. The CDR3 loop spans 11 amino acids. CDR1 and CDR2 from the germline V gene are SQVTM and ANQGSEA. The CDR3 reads CSGTFSYEQYF.

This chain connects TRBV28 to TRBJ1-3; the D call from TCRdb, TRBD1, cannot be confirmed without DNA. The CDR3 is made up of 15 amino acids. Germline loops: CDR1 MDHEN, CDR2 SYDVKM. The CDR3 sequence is CASSDGISSGNTIYF. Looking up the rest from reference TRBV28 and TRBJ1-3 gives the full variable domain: DVKVTQSSRYLVKRTGEKVFLECVQDMDHENMFWYRQDPGLGLRLIYFSYDVKMKEKGDIPEGYSVSREKKERFSLILESASTNQTSMYLCASSDGISSGNTIYFGEGSWLTVV.